This is a list of T cell receptor beta chains from one sample in a study of blood T cells in healthy people across ages. TCRdb re-called the 5' RACE reads with MiXCR, one entry per CDR3 protein. The table shows 650,000 to 700,000 distinct CDR3 sequences, with approximately 52% occurring only once. The sample comprised blood. The receptors shown here come from a woman older than 75 in good health. Each CDR3 is given with its conserved first and last residue. D genes are given only for firm matches. Where a row states a size, it is once, few, many or the class of an expanded clone; other rows omit it.

clone size	V gene	D gene	J gene	CDR3 DNA	CDR3 protein
few	TRBV2	.	TRBJ1-1	TGTGCCACAGGACAGATGAACACTGAAGCTTTCTTT	CATGQMNTEAFF
.	TRBV6-5	.	TRBJ2-7	TGTGCCAGTCTCAACAGGGTTACCTACGAGCAGTACTTC	CASLNRVTYEQYF
many	TRBV9	.	TRBJ2-7	TGTGCCAGCAGCCGAAGGACCTTTCGACAGGCCCTAAGTTCGATCGTTTACGAGCAGTACTTC	CASSRRTFRQALSSIVYEQYF
.	TRBV6-6	.	TRBJ2-3	TGTGCTAACAGCACAATCACAGATACGCAGTATTTT	CANSTITDTQYF
many	TRBV24-1	.	TRBJ2-3	TGTGCCACCAGTGTCGAGTGGGCAGATACGCAGTATTTT	CATSVEWADTQYF
.	TRBV6-5	TRBD1	TRBJ1-2	TGTGCCAGCAGTCCCGACCGGTTCCCAGGGGGCGATGGCTACACCTTC	CASSPDRFPGGDGYTF
many	TRBV3-1	.	TRBJ2-7	TGTGCCAGCAGCCCACAGGGCGGCGAGCAGTACTTC	CASSPQGGEQYF
.	TRBV20-1	.	TRBJ1-1	TGCAGTACCAGGAAAGTGTACGGCGGTATGAACACTGAAGCTTTCTTT	CSTRKVYGGMNTEAFF
many	TRBV5-1	.	TRBJ1-2	TGCGCCAGCAGCTTGGCCCCGGGATCTGATGGCTACACCTTC	CASSLAPGSDGYTF
.	TRBV5-4	.	TRBJ2-2	TGTGCCAGCAGCCCGAACCTGATTGGGGAGCTGTTTTTT	CASSPNLIGELFF
.	TRBV20-1	TRBD2	TRBJ2-4	TGCAGTGCTAGAGATCAGACGGGGGGGCGGAGGGACATTCAGTACTTC	CSARDQTGGRRDIQYF
many	TRBV6-6	.	TRBJ1-5	TGTGCCAGCAGTTACGGGGGGGCTAGCAATCAGCCCCAGCATTTT	CASSYGGASNQPQHF
.	TRBV6-1	.	TRBJ2-5	TGTGCCAGCAGGGGGGGACTGCCTTCTCGAGAGACCCAGTACTTC	CASRGGLPSRETQYF
.	TRBV28	.	TRBJ2-5	TGTGCCAGCAGTTTATTGGTAGGGTCAGAGACCCAGTACTTC	CASSLLVGSETQYF
few	TRBV5-4	.	TRBJ2-5	TGTGCCAGCAGCCTTCTGACCGGGGAGACCCAGTACTTC	CASSLLTGETQYF
.	TRBV2	TRBD1	TRBJ1-1	TGTGCCAGCAGTTTCGACAGGGGGAACACTGAAGCTTTCTTT	CASSFDRGNTEAFF
many	TRBV25-1	.	TRBJ2-1	TGTGCCAGCAGTGAACGATCGGCGAAAGGGTTCTCCTACAATGAGCAGTTCTTC	CASSERSAKGFSYNEQFF
.	TRBV7-9	TRBD1	TRBJ1-4	TGTGCCAGCAGCCCTCCGACAGGGGGGCAGCGAAAACTGTTTTTT	CASSPPTGGQRKLFF
.	TRBV28	.	TRBJ1-2	TGTGCCAGCAGTGGTAGATTGTATGGCTACACCTTC	CASSGRLYGYTF
.	TRBV12-3/TRBV12-4	TRBD1	TRBJ2-5	TGTGCCAGCAGTTTTAGACAGGGGGAGTTTGGGCAGTACTTC	CASSFRQGEFGQYF
.	TRBV25-1	.	TRBJ2-1	TGTGCCAGCAGTGAATATATGAATGAGCAGTTCTTC	CASSEYMNEQFF
.	TRBV18	.	TRBJ2-7	TGTGCCAGCTCACCACGGCGCACTACGGGATACGAGCAGTACTTC	CASSPRRTTGYEQYF
.	TRBV7-2	TRBD2	TRBJ2-1	TGTGCCAGCAGCTTACAGCGGGGGTATAACAATGAGCAGTTCTTC	CASSLQRGYNNEQFF
many	TRBV6-2/TRBV6-3	TRBD1	TRBJ2-1	TGTGCCAGCAGTCCCATCGGGACAGTTTACAATGAGCAGTTCTTC	CASSPIGTVYNEQFF
.	TRBV20-1	.	TRBJ2-1	TGCAGTGCTAGAGTTCGGAAAGGGGGGTACAATGAGCAGTTCTTC	CSARVRKGGYNEQFF
once	TRBV18	.	TRBJ2-2	TGTGCCAGCTCACCCGCCGGGATGGGCACCGGGGAGCTGTTTTTT	CASSPAGMGTGELFF
.	TRBV3-1	.	TRBJ1-6	TGTGCCAGCAGTTCAAGACAGGCCGATTCACCCCTCCACTTT	CASSSRQADSPLHF
.	TRBV20-1	.	TRBJ1-5	TGCAGTGCTGAGGGTCCGGGGGCCCATTATCAGCCCCAGCATTTT	CSAEGPGAHYQPQHF
few	TRBV2	.	TRBJ2-7	TGTGCCAGCACCGAATCCTACGAGCAGTACTTC	CASTESYEQYF